Listed below are T cell receptor beta chains from one sample, sequenced in a study of blood T cell repertoires in COVID-19. The protocol was immunoSEQ multiplex PCR, while the TCRdb copy is restricted to in-frame clones and leaves out a portion. Among over 45,000 clones listed, about 91% were seen once. Sequenced material: peripheral blood. Source of these receptors: a man aged 40-49 years with COVID-19, enrolled during active disease. The CDR3 runs from the conserved cysteine through the conserved F or W. A D gene is named only where the DNA matches it firmly. Size tells how often a clone was seen (once, few, many) or the class of an expanded clone, and some rows leave it out.

J,size,D,V,DNA,CDR3
TRBJ1-6,-,TRBD1,TRBV5-1,TGCGCCAGCAGCTTGGACGGACAGGGAAATTCACCCCTCCACTTT,CASSLDGQGNSPLHF
TRBJ1-1,-,-,TRBV4-1,TGCGCCAGCAGCCAAGATTCAGCAGGGAGGACTGAAGCTTTCTTT,CASSQDSAGRTEAFF
TRBJ2-1,-,TRBD2,TRBV10-3,TGTGCCATCAGGGAGGGAGGGAACGATGAGCAGTTCTTC,CAIREGGNDEQFF
TRBJ2-2,-,TRBD2,TRBV11-2,TGTGCCAGCAGCTTAGATCCGAGTACAGCGGGGTCGAACACCGGGGAGCTGTTTTTT,CASSLDPSTAGSNTGELFF
TRBJ1-5,few,-,TRBV19,TGTGCCAGTAGTATTAGCACAGGGCTTCAGCCCCAGCATTTT,CASSISTGLQPQHF
TRBJ1-2,-,-,TRBV7-9,TGTGCCAGCAGCTTAGCGGATACGTTGAGGGGGAGAGGCTACACCTTC,CASSLADTLRGRGYTF
TRBJ1-2,-,TRBD1,TRBV27,TGTGCCAGCAGCACAACAGGGGCTGGCTACACCTTC,CASSTTGAGYTF
TRBJ2-5,-,-,TRBV11-3,TGTGCCAGCAGCTCATGGACAGCTCAAGAGACCCAGTACTTC,CASSSWTAQETQYF
TRBJ1-1,few,-,TRBV19,TGTGCCAGTAGTAAGGCAGCGGGGGCGACTGAAGCTTTCTTT,CASSKAAGATEAFF
TRBJ2-1,-,TRBD2,TRBV2,TGTGCCAGCAGTGGCCTCGGACTAGCGGGGGGGCCTGAGCAGTTCTTC,CASSGLGLAGGPEQFF
TRBJ1-5,-,-,TRBV4-1,TGCGCCAGCAGCCAAGTTGCCGGGGGATCCAATCAGCCCCAGCATTTT,CASSQVAGGSNQPQHF
TRBJ1-1,-,-,TRBV13,TGTGCCAGCAGCTTAGCCAACATGAACACTGAAGCTTTCTTT,CASSLANMNTEAFF
TRBJ2-2,-,-,TRBV6-6,TGTGCCAGCAGCCGGGACTTCAACACCGGGGAGCTGTTTTTT,CASSRDFNTGELFF
TRBJ1-2,-,-,TRBV6-2/TRBV6-3,TGTGCCAGCAGTAGAAAGACAGTGTCCAACTATGGCTACACCTTC,CASSRKTVSNYGYTF